Listed here are 16 T cell receptor beta chains from one sample, sequenced in a study of T cell changes during pregnancy in multiple sclerosis. Assay used: immunoSEQ multiplex PCR; TCRdb lists only in-frame clones, some missing. Among fewer than 50,000 clones, under 95% were seen once, and the ten largest hold roughly 0.72%. This specimen was CD4+ T cells from peripheral blood mononuclear cells, taken in the third trimester of pregnancy. The receptors here all came from a female donor with multiple sclerosis, enrolled in a pregnancy study.

This chain uses TRBV4-1 with TRBJ2-5, with a possible D match to TRBD1 (5 bases). CDR3 length: 16 amino acids. V lost 0 bases and J lost 5, with 16 bases in between. Germline CDR1 MGHRA, CDR2 YSYEKL. As DNA, the CDR3 is TGCGCCAGCAGCCAAGATTATGGTAGGGGCGCGGAGACCCAGTACTTC. This sequence encodes CASSQDYGRGAETQYF.

The chain combines TRBV7-3 with TRBJ2-1; 7 nucleotides align to TRBD1. The J segment lost 7 bases and the V segment lost 0 bases, leaving 3 bases of the junction unmatched. Germline assignment: CDR1 SGHTA and CDR2 FQGTGA. The CDR3 loop spans 14 amino acids. The CDR3 loop reads CASSLTPGQNEQFF. The DNA for the CDR3 is TGTGCCAGCAGCTTAACTCCGGGACAGAATGAGCAGTTCTTC.

The chain recombines TRBV7-2 with TRBJ2-3; D gene uncertain. The germline V gene has CDR1 SGHTA and CDR2 FQGNSA. The CDR3 length is 14 residues. V lost 2 bases, J lost 10 bases, and 16 bases lay in between. In DNA, the CDR3 is TGTGCCAGCAGCTTATCCCCGGCTAGTCGGGCGCAGTATTTT. It translates to CASSLSPASRAQYF.

V usage is TRBV5-6 and J usage is TRBJ2-5; maybe TRBD2 (5 bases). The CDR3 contains 15 residues. Looked up from germline, CDR1 is SGHDT and CDR2 is YYEEEE. Trimming removed 0 bases from V and 4 bases from J, with 13 bases in between. CDR3 nucleotides: TGTGCCAGCAGCTTGGTAGGAGGTTCCATAGAGACCCAGTACTTC. Protein: CASSLVGGSIETQYF.

The chain carries TRBV6-5 and TRBJ1-2; no clear D gene. V dropped 4 bases and J dropped 8 bases, with 11 bases sitting between them. Germline CDR1 MNHEY, CDR2 SVGAGI. The CDR3 is made up of 12 amino acids. The CDR3 here is CASSSSGYGYTF. The CDR3 nucleotides read TGTGCCAGCAGTTCGAGTGGTTACGGCTACACCTTC.

This sequence joins TRBV19 and TRBJ2-3, with D possibly TRBD1 on 6 matching bases. This CDR3 is built from 15 residues. Trimming stripped 7 bases from V and 4 bases from J, with 18 bases between. Germline V gene data show CDR1 as LNHDA and CDR2 as SQIVND (reference sequence). The CDR3 reads CASTPLGGRADTQYF. The CDR3 DNA reads as TGTGCCAGTACGCCCTTAGGGGGTCGGGCAGATACGCAGTATTTT.

In the case of this clone: The sample contains more than one DNA sequence encoding this CDR3. The J gene is TRBJ1-4, the V gene TRBV5-1; 8 positions match TRBD1. The CDR3 extends over 14 amino acids. Germline lookup yields CDR1 SGHRS and CDR2 YFSETQ. V lost 2 bases, J lost 8 bases, and 5 bases stayed unmatched. CDR3 in DNA: TGCGCCAGCAGCTTAGGACAGGGAGGAGAAAAACTGTTTTTT. Amino acids: CASSLGQGGEKLFF.

The chain joins TRBV28 to TRBJ1-1, with TRBD1 matching 10 bases. Germline lookup yields CDR1 MDHEN and CDR2 SYDVKM. V shed 4 bases and J 7 bases; nucleotides not matched to a gene: 6. CDR3 length: 14 amino acids. In DNA, the CDR3 is TGTGCCAGCAGTTCAGGACAGGGGGTAAATGAAGCTTTCTTT. Residues: CASSSGQGVNEAFF.

This clone was recorded only once. The gene calls are TRBV5-1 and TRBJ2-3, with 10 bases matching TRBD2. Germline CDR1 reads SGHRS; CDR2 reads YFSETQ. Trimming cost V 4 bases and J 2 bases; bases outside gene matches: 7. This CDR3 has 16 amino acids. The CDR3 DNA sequence: TGCGCCAGCAGCCTGGGACTAGCGATTTCCACAGATACGCAGTATTTT. It specifies CASSLGLAISTDTQYF.

The V call is TRBV14, the J call TRBJ2-1; weak D call: TRBD2 (6 bases). The CDR3 is made up of 13 amino acids. Germline CDR1 reads SGHDN; CDR2 reads FVKESK. V was pared by 0 bases and J by 11 bases, with 11 bases between. The CDR3 region has the DNA TGTGCCAGCAGCCAAGATTCGGGGGTCCAGCAGTTCTTC. It encodes CASSQDSGVQQFF.

V is TRBV7-2 and J is TRBJ2-3; 10 bases are a match to TRBD2. CDR3 length: 18 amino acids. The ends lost 1 base at V and 1 base at J; junction bases unmatched: 8. Per germline, CDR1 SGHTA and CDR2 FQGNSA. The CDR3 region is CASSLGRIAGGGTDTQYF. In nucleotides, the CDR3 is TGTGCCAGCAGCTTAGGAAGAATAGCGGGAGGTGGCACAGATACGCAGTATTTT.

The chain employs TRBV6-1 and TRBJ2-7; tentatively, D is TRBD2 (6 bases). This CDR3 region has 12 residues. V lost 4 bases to trimming and J lost 10 bases, with 14 bases between them. The V gene's germline CDR1 is MNHNS and CDR2 SASEGT. In nucleotides, the CDR3 is TGTGCCAGCAGTGCTGCCGGGACTGGACAGTACTTC. Its protein is CASSAAGTGQYF.

This chain connects TRBV28 to TRBJ2-7, with D perhaps matching TRBD1 (5 bases). The CDR3 sequence is 15 residues long. V lost 4 bases and J lost 0, with 13 bases in between. Germline-derived CDR1 and CDR2 are MDHEN and SYDVKM. This CDR3 reads CASSSGPQGSYEQYF. The CDR3 DNA reads TGTGCCAGCAGTTCTGGACCGCAGGGCTCCTACGAGCAGTACTTC.

The chain links TRBV6-6 to TRBJ1-5; 7 positions match TRBD1. The germline V gene encodes CDR1 MNHNY and CDR2 SVGAGI (reference sequence). There are 16 residues in the CDR3. Trimming removed 2 bases from V and 15 bases from J; junction bases left unmatched: 19. The CDR3 protein is CASSYMGSRDSGWLHF. As DNA, the CDR3 is TGTGCCAGCAGTTACATGGGGTCCCGGGACAGTGGATGGTTGCATTTT.

This rearrangement joins TRBV7-3 to TRBJ2-1; D uncertain. Germline CDR1 is SGHTA and CDR2 is FQGTGA. The length of the CDR3 is 17 residues. The V end was cut by 2 bases, the J end by 0 bases, with 14 bases between. The CDR3, as DNA: TGTGCCAGCAGCTTACTGCCCCGCGGAAGCTCCTACAATGAGCAGTTCTTC. Translation: CASSLLPRGSSYNEQFF.

This chain joins TRBV6-1 and TRBJ2-7, with TRBD2 matching 9 bases. The V gene end was trimmed by 6 bases and the J gene end by 1 base; junction bases not matched to a gene: 7. In germline, CDR1 is MNHNS, CDR2 SASEGT. The CDR3 totals 15 residues. CDR3 loop: CASSGRLAESYEQYF. As DNA, the CDR3 is TGTGCCAGCAGCGGGCGACTAGCGGAGTCCTACGAGCAGTACTTC.